This T cell receptor (beta chain) was identified during a study of blood T cells in healthy people across ages. Study-level findings and limits: Per million T cells, TCR beta diversity dropped roughly linearly as age increased.

This CDR3 contains 13 residues. Per germline, CDR1 DFQATT and CDR2 SNEGSKA (reference sequence). V lost 6 bases to trimming and J lost 0 bases, with 9 bases between them. Worth noting for this clonotype: The antigen is not known.

PCR was performed a second time for about 6 to 12 cycles using a sample-barcoded 5' primer and a J-beta primer mix. Every sample produced at least 2.5 million CDR3-containing paired-end reads. TCRdb redid the calling of the 5' RACE reads with MiXCR, one entry per CDR3 protein. The sample holds about 930,000 distinct CDR3 sequences; 25% to 35% are singletons and the top ten take roughly a tenth. These data were likewise used in another study, on T cells of mothers and their children.

The chain is built from TRBV20-1 and TRBJ2-4; TRBD2 might be the D (5 bases). The specimen sequenced was blood. This clonotype was obtained from a woman aged 40 to 50 in good health. The CDR3 protein is CSAWTLAKNIQYF. The CDR3 bases are TGCAGTGCGTGGACTCTAGCCAAAAACATTCAGTACTTC.